This TCR beta chain was retrieved from a study of T cell repertoires in cytomegalovirus infection. The CDR3 totals 15 residues. V lost 3 bases, J lost 5 bases, and 5 bases stayed unmatched. Germline assignment: CDR1 LGHNA and CDR2 YSLEER. Via MiXCR, TCRdb re-called the reads, giving one row per CDR3 protein. The sample holds around 430,000 distinct CDR3 sequences, under 45% seen once. Worth noting for this clonotype: The antigen remains unidentified.

V is TRBV4-3 and J is TRBJ2-1, with 9 positions matching TRBD2. This material consisted of cultured PBMCs, taken from culture after CMV antigen stimulation. This receptor was obtained from a human donor in good health (CMV status not recorded). Some clones in this sample may be carry-over from other donors' samples. As DNA, the CDR3 is TGCGCCAGCAGCCAGGGACTAGCACCTCACAATGAGCAGTTCTTC. It specifies CASSQGLAPHNEQFF.